Presented here are 20 T cell receptor beta chains from one specimen sequenced in a study of regulatory T cells in long-lasting Graves disease. According to the study, TCR beta libraries were built with iRepertoire HTBI primers and CDR3-region Arm-PCR. TCRdb re-called the multiplex PCR reads through MiXCR, storing one row per CDR3 protein. The sample shows about 430,000 distinct CDR3 sequences, 15% of them seen only once. The time point: newly diagnosed GD, antithyroid drugs for less than 3 months. PBMC RNA served as the TCR library source. The same specimen was also included in a second study, on T cells in Graves' hyperthyroidism and ophthalmopathy.

The material was peripheral blood mononuclear cells (PBMCs), obtained at new diagnosis, from a patient treated with antithyroid drugs. Receptors originate from a woman in her thirties or forties with Graves disease.

The chain uses TRBV29-1 and TRBJ2-7; 8 bases map to TRBD1. V lost 1 base, J lost 6 bases, and 5 bases stayed unmatched. CDR3 length: 13 residues. Per the germline V gene, CDR1 is SQVTM and CDR2 is ANQGSEA. The CDR3 nucleotides read TGCAGCGTTGAAGGGCAGGGGGCACGCGAGCAGTACTTC. Its translation: CSVEGQGAREQYF.

In this sample, this clonotype turned up many times. V usage is TRBV27 and J usage is TRBJ2-2; D remains unclear. Trimming cost V 4 bases and J 3 bases, with 9 bases left between them. In germline, CDR1 is MNHEY, CDR2 SMNVEV (reference sequence). This CDR3 is built from 14 residues. CDR3 protein: CASSWGRDTGELFF. CDR3 nucleotides: TGTGCCAGCAGTTGGGGTCGGGACACCGGGGAGCTGTTTTTT.

The chain recombines TRBV20-1 with TRBJ1-6, with 8 bases that match TRBD1. Per germline, CDR1 DFQATT and CDR2 SNEGSKA (reference sequence). CDR3 size: 15 residues. The J segment lost 7 bases and the V segment lost 4 bases, leaving 9 bases of the junction unmatched. Here the CDR3 DNA reads TGCAGTGCTACACCGACAGGGGCTACGAATTCACCCCTCCACTTT. Its protein is CSATPTGATNSPLHF.

This clonotype came up a few times. V is TRBV5-1 and J is TRBJ2-7, with D perhaps TRBD1 (6 bases). V lost 4 bases and J 3 bases, leaving 14 bases between the germline ends. CDR3 size: 14 residues. The germline V gene encodes CDR1 SGHRS and CDR2 YFSETQ. The CDR3 protein is CASSPRTAHYEQYF. CDR3 DNA sequence: TGCGCCAGCAGCCCTAGGACAGCACACTACGAGCAGTACTTC.

Only a few counts were recorded for this clonotype. The chain couples TRBV28 to TRBJ1-5; D perhaps matches TRBD1 (5 bases). From germline, CDR1 is MDHEN and CDR2 SYDVKM. With 3 bases removed from V and 1 base from J, the gap between germline ends came to 10 bases. The length of the CDR3 is 15 residues. CDR3 residues: CASSLTELSNQPQHF. The CDR3 bases are TGTGCCAGCAGTTTGACAGAGCTAAGCAATCAGCCCCAGCATTTT.

The genes are TRBV6-1 and TRBJ1-5, with TRBD1 as a possible D gene (5 bases). The ends were cut back, 7 bases at V and 4 bases at J, with 17 bases in the middle. Per germline, CDR1 MNHNS and CDR2 SASEGT. The CDR3 sequence is 15 residues long. The CDR3: CASITTFQGNQPQHF. The CDR3 DNA sequence: TGTGCCAGCATCACAACTTTTCAGGGAAATCAGCCCCAGCATTTT.

This clonotype was observed at least ten times. The chain joins TRBV20-1 to TRBJ2-3; 9 nucleotides agree with TRBD1. CDR1 DFQATT and CDR2 SNEGSKA come from the germline V gene (reference sequence). The CDR3 runs 14 residues. The junction had 2 bases not matched to a gene; V was cut back by 4 bases and J by 0 bases. CDR3 in amino acids: CSAKGQGSTDTQYF. For the CDR3, the DNA is TGCAGTGCTAAGGGACAGGGTAGCACAGATACGCAGTATTTT.

In its sample, this clonotype was seen many times. This sequence joins TRBV29-1 and TRBJ2-7; D is unresolved. Germline V gives CDR1 SQVTM, CDR2 ANQGSEA. CDR3 length: 10 residues. V was cut by 5 bases and J by 7 bases, with 9 bases left in between. The CDR3 here is CSVSLGEQYF. The CDR3 DNA follows: TGCAGCGTTTCCTTGGGGGAGCAGTACTTC.

In this sample, this clonotype turned up a few times. This chain links TRBV7-9 with TRBJ2-2, with a weak D call TRBD2 (6 bases). V was cut by 11 bases and J by 6 bases, with 22 bases left in between. Per the germline V gene, CDR1 is SEHNR and CDR2 is FQNEAQ (reference sequence). The CDR3 extends over 15 amino acids. CDR3: CAERSGSSFPGELFF. In DNA form, the CDR3 reads TGTGCCGAGAGGTCCGGGAGCTCATTCCCCGGGGAGCTGTTTTTT. Combining the CDR3 with reference TRBV7-9 and TRBJ2-2 gives the whole variable domain DTGVSQNPRHKITKRGQNVTFRCDPISEHNRLYWYRQTLGQGPEFLTYFQNEAQLEKSRLLSDRFSAERPKGSFSTLEIQRTEQGDSAMYLCAERSGSSFPGELFFGEGSRLTVL.

This clonotype was observed many times. The chain combines TRBV2 with TRBJ2-7; a weak D match, TRBD2 (6 bases). The CDR3 has 15 amino acids. CDR1 and CDR2 from the germline V gene are SNHLY and FYNNEI. V was clipped by 9 bases and J by 6 bases, with 24 bases between them. CDR3 in DNA: TGTGCCAGTTGGGAGGCTAGGCAGGCCGTTTCCGAGCAGTACTTC. Translated, it gives CASWEARQAVSEQYF.

This chain uses TRBV4-1 with TRBJ1-5; no definite D call. The CDR3 loop spans 15 amino acids. CDR1 and CDR2 from the germline V gene are MGHRA and YSYEKL. V shed 0 bases and J shed 6 bases, with 12 bases lying between them. The DNA of the CDR3 is TGCGCCAGCAGCCAAGACCCGCCCAGAGGTCAGCCCCAGCATTTT. Its protein product is CASSQDPPRGQPQHF.

The chain uses TRBV19 and TRBJ2-3; D might be TRBD2 (6 bases). V dropped 1 base and J dropped 3 bases, with 8 bases sitting between them. The germline V gene has CDR1 LNHDA and CDR2 SQIVND (reference sequence). This CDR3 is 14 amino acids long. This CDR3 reads CASSIGDLTDTQYF. CDR3 sequence (DNA): TGTGCCAGTAGTATAGGGGACTTAACAGATACGCAGTATTTT.

This clonotype was counted between two and nine times. The chain combines TRBV19 with TRBJ2-5, with no clear D. V shed 4 bases and J shed 5 bases, with 17 bases lying between them. CDR1 and CDR2 from the germline V gene are LNHDA and SQIVND (reference sequence). CDR3 length: 15 residues. The CDR3 sequence is CASSTTFTSRETQYF. The CDR3 nucleotides are TGTGCCAGTAGTACGACGTTTACTTCGAGGGAGACCCAGTACTTC.

This clonotype was seen repeatedly, ten times or more. The rearrangement links TRBV12-3 or TRBV12-4 to TRBJ2-2; D is perhaps TRBD1 (5 bases). This CDR3 contains 15 residues. The V and J ends lost 5 bases and 0 bases respectively, with 10 bases between them. CDR3 DNA: TGTGCCAGCAGTCCGGACATAGCGAACACCGGGGAGCTGTTTTTT. Translation gives CASSPDIANTGELFF.

For this clonotype: A much larger clone lies one base from this, so it may be a read error. The rearrangement uses TRBV12-5 and TRBJ2-7, with 7 bases lining up with TRBD2. The CDR3 runs 16 residues. The germline CDR1 and CDR2 sequences are LGHNT and FRNRAP. CDR3 in amino acids: CASGPLGGVRSYKQYF. The CDR3 bases are TGTGCTAGTGGTCCTCTGGGGGGGGTTCGCTCCTACAAGCAGTACTTC.

Of note for this clonotype: With a much larger clone just one base away, this may be a read error. The chain carries TRBV28 and TRBJ2-7; D might be TRBD1 or TRBD2, each matching 5 bases. This CDR3 spans 14 amino acids. Germline lookup yields CDR1 MDHEN and CDR2 SYDVKM. Trimming shortened V by 6 bases and J by 2 bases, and 14 bases separated the two germline ends. The CDR3 DNA reads TGTGCCAGCAGCTCCGGGACGGCCCCCTACGAGCAGTACTTC. Its protein is CASSSGTAPYEQYF.

The table lists this clonotype with many counts. The chain uses TRBV10-2 and TRBJ2-3, with a tentative D call TRBD2 (6 bases). The germline V and J ends were trimmed by 0 bases and 1 base, with 14 bases remaining between them. The CDR3 spans 17 residues. In germline, CDR1 is WSHSY, CDR2 SAAADI. The CDR3 sequence is CASSESDGSVRTDTQYF. Here the CDR3 DNA reads TGCGCCAGCAGTGAGTCGGACGGGAGTGTTCGCACAGATACGCAGTATTTT.

At least ten counts were recorded for this clonotype. This chain's CDR3 is CASSLVSSPITGELFF. The DNA for the CDR3 is TGCGCCAGCAGCTTGGTTTCTAGCCCGATCACCGGGGAGCTGTTTTTT. The rearrangement joins TRBV5-1 to TRBJ2-2; possibly TRBD2 for D (5 bases). CDR3 length: 16 amino acids. Germline CDR1 SGHRS, CDR2 YFSETQ. Deletions cut 0 bases from V and 4 bases from J, with 13 bases between.

This clonotype appeared many times. CDR3 in DNA: TGTGCCAGCAGCCAAGCTAACGAGCAGTACTTC. Translated, it gives CASSQANEQYF. The chain joins TRBV14 to TRBJ2-7; D is undetermined. The ends were cut back, 1 base at V and 5 bases at J, with 3 bases in the middle. CDR1 is SGHDN, CDR2 FVKESK, per germline. The CDR3 length is 11 residues.

This clonotype was found many times. The chain couples TRBV19 to TRBJ1-1; a weak D match, TRBD1 (5 bases). V was clipped by 6 bases and J by 1 base, with 27 bases between them. In germline, CDR1 is LNHDA, CDR2 SQIVND (reference sequence). This CDR3 has 19 amino acids. CDR3 region: CASRKGYSGGSLGNTEAFF. DNA of the CDR3: TGTGCCAGTAGAAAAGGTTATTCGGGGGGTTCATTAGGGAACACTGAAGCTTTCTTT.